This T cell receptor (beta chain) was sequenced for a study of blood T cells in healthy people across ages. Study background: Using template switching, researchers captured about one barcoded beta molecule for each two T cells.

Through a sample-barcoded 5' primer and a J-beta primer mix, a second PCR was run for roughly 7 to 11 cycles. From the 5' RACE reads, TCRdb called clonotypes with MiXCR, one entry per CDR3 protein. The sample has about 560,000 distinct CDR3 sequences, about 26% seen once; the top ten hold 3.6%. Each donor had approximately 10 milliliters of peripheral blood drawn. This CDR3 comprises 13 residues. Germline trimming cut 7 bases from V and 2 bases from J; bases unmatched to any gene: 5. Germline V gene data show CDR1 as MNHEY and CDR2 as SVGAGI. These data were likewise used in another study, on T cells of mothers and their children. From that second work: A few healthy Caucasian mothers, along with their six children, served as the donors. Related mother-child pairs shared marginally more repertoire than unrelated pairs, though not significantly.

This TCR came from a boy aged 2 to 9 in good health. The chain has TRBV6-5 and TRBJ2-7, with 7 bases aligning to TRBD1. The sequencing sample was made of blood. CDR3 coding DNA: TGTGCCAGCATGGGACAGACTACCTACGAGCAGTACTTC. Translating gives CASMGQTTYEQYF.